These T cell receptor beta chains were read from a single sample in a study of T cells in Graves' hyperthyroidism and ophthalmopathy. One entry per CDR3 protein results from TCRdb running MiXCR on the multiplex PCR reads. The data contain 600,000 to 700,000 distinct CDR3 sequences, under 15% of them seen just once; the ten biggest clones take up about 4.5%. The sample consisted of blood. These receptors all stem from a woman between 40 and 50 years old with Graves' ophthalmopathy. Each CDR3 is given with its conserved first and last residue. Fields, in order: CDR3 length, J gene, D gene, V gene, clone size, CDR3 protein, CDR3 DNA. A D gene is named only where the DNA matches it firmly. Size tells how often a clone was seen (once, few, many) or the class of an expanded clone, and some rows leave it out.

16 TRBJ1-2 TRBD1 TRBV13 NA CASSLSQGMFKDGYTF TGTGCCAGCAGCTTATCACAGGGGATGTTTAAGGATGGCTACACCTTC
13 TRBJ2-7 NA TRBV27 many CASSLGHSYEQYF TGTGCCAGCAGTTTAGGACACAGCTACGAGCAGTACTTC
14 TRBJ1-3 NA TRBV6-5 many CASSYGGEGNTIYF TGTGCCAGCAGTTACGGAGGGGAGGGGAACACCATATATTTT
14 TRBJ1-2 TRBD1 TRBV28 many CASSTPDRESGYTF TGTGCCAGCAGTACCCCGGACAGGGAAAGCGGCTACACCTTC
16 TRBJ2-1 NA TRBV7-2 many CASSQRYHTYYNEQFF TGTGCCAGCAGCCAGCGCTACCATACCTACTACAATGAGCAGTTCTTC
15 TRBJ2-2 NA TRBV28 many CASSSPSSNTGELFF TGTGCCAGCAGTTCTCCCTCCTCGAACACCGGGGAGCTGTTTTTT
15 TRBJ1-2 NA TRBV2 many CASSDGLGYVYGYTF TGTGCCAGCAGTGACGGTCTCGGGTATGTCTATGGCTACACCTTC
15 TRBJ1-1 NA TRBV6-1 few CASSDRDTSNTEAFF TGTGCCAGCAGTGATCGGGACACATCTAACACTGAAGCTTTCTTT
12 TRBJ1-1 NA TRBV5-1 many CASSQVASEAFF TGCGCCAGCAGCCAAGTTGCCTCTGAAGCTTTCTTT
15 TRBJ2-7 TRBD2 TRBV6-1 few CASKESSGGAYEQYF TGTGCCAGCAAAGAATCTAGCGGGGGGGCCTACGAGCAGTACTTC
15 TRBJ2-7 NA TRBV24-1 many CATSDWTGSTYEQYF TGTGCCACCAGTGATTGGACCGGGTCCACCTACGAGCAGTACTTC
14 TRBJ1-5 NA TRBV20-1 many CSARVRYSNQPQHF TGCAGTGCTAGAGTGCGATATAGCAATCAGCCCCAGCATTTT
11 TRBJ1-2 NA TRBV6-1 many CATRTNYGYTF TGTGCCACCCGGACTAACTATGGCTACACCTTC
15 TRBJ1-1 NA TRBV4-2 NA CASSQDLLVGPEAFF TGTGCCAGCAGCCAAGATCTGTTAGTAGGGCCTGAAGCTTTCTTT
14 TRBJ1-6 NA TRBV20-1 NA CSASPQGGRSPLHF TGCAGTGCTAGCCCACAGGGCGGACGTTCACCCCTCCACTTT
17 TRBJ1-2 NA TRBV12-3/TRBV12-4 many CASSLRGGGVHNYGYTF TGTGCCAGCAGTTTACGAGGAGGTGGGGTTCATAACTATGGCTACACCTTC
12 TRBJ1-2 NA TRBV28 many CASSLRGYGYTF TGTGCCAGCAGTTTACGGGGTTATGGCTACACCTTC
12 TRBJ1-2 NA TRBV30 many CAWSVGPAIYTF TGTGCCTGGAGTGTAGGGCCGGCCATTTACACCTTC
12 TRBJ2-7 NA TRBV29-1 few CSVEGRAHEQYF TGCAGCGTTGAAGGCAGGGCCCACGAGCAGTACTTC
16 TRBJ2-2 TRBD2 TRBV10-2 many CASSDKGGGNTGELFF TGCGCCAGCAGTGATAAGGGCGGGGGGAACACCGGGGAGCTGTTTTTT
14 TRBJ2-7 NA TRBV7-2 NA CASTLMPSATEQYF TGTGCCAGCACCTTAATGCCTAGCGCAACCGAGCAGTACTTC
14 TRBJ1-2 NA TRBV6-1 few CASRSGTQNYGYTF TGTGCCAGCAGGTCCGGGACCCAGAACTATGGCTACACCTTC
12 TRBJ1-1 NA TRBV6-5 many CASSYDRTEAFF TGTGCCAGCAGTTACGACAGAACTGAAGCTTTCTTT
13 TRBJ1-1 NA TRBV29-1 many CSVDLGLGTEAFF TGCAGCGTTGATTTGGGGCTCGGCACTGAAGCTTTCTTT
15 TRBJ2-6 NA TRBV7-2 few CASRSLTPGANVLTF TGTGCCAGCAGAAGCCTTACCCCTGGGGCCAACGTCCTGACTTTC
14 TRBJ2-7 TRBD1 TRBV27 many CASSFTGESYEQYF TGTGCCAGCAGTTTCACAGGGGAGAGCTACGAGCAGTACTTC
12 TRBJ2-5 NA TRBV6-1 many CASRQNTETQYF TGTGCCAGCAGACAGAACACAGAGACCCAGTACTTC
15 TRBJ2-1 TRBD1 TRBV2 many CASILGQGSMNEQFF TGTGCCAGCATTCTGGGACAGGGTTCGATGAATGAGCAGTTCTTC
13 TRBJ1-2 NA TRBV6-1 NA CASRRTEHYGYTF TGTGCCAGCAGACGGACGGAGCACTATGGCTACACCTTC
16 TRBJ1-2 TRBD1 TRBV27 many CASSFRGVRGGYGYTF TGTGCCAGCAGTTTTAGAGGAGTCAGGGGGGGCTATGGCTACACCTTC
11 TRBJ1-2 NA TRBV29-1 many CSVGGVYGYTF TGCAGCGTAGGAGGGGTCTATGGCTACACCTTC
15 TRBJ2-7 TRBD1 TRBV7-2 NA CASSLGGQGAREQYF TGTGCCAGCAGCTTAGGCGGCCAGGGGGCGCGGGAGCAGTACTTC
19 TRBJ1-3 TRBD1 TRBV6-2/TRBV6-3 many CASSYSSIGTGVLGNTIYF TGTGCCAGCAGTTACTCGAGCATCGGGACAGGGGTATTAGGAAACACCATATATTTT
17 TRBJ2-7 TRBD2 TRBV6-2/TRBV6-3 NA CASSLGLAGGSGYEQYF TGTGCCAGCAGCCTCGGACTAGCGGGAGGGTCTGGCTACGAGCAGTACTTC
15 TRBJ1-3 TRBD1 TRBV28 many CASRPGQISGNTIYF TGTGCCAGCAGGCCGGGACAGATCTCTGGAAACACCATATATTTT
19 TRBJ2-2 TRBD2 TRBV6-2/TRBV6-3 few CASSYPSEGRASNTGELFF TGTGCCAGCAGTTACCCGTCTGAGGGGAGGGCCTCGAACACCGGGGAGCTGTTTTTT
12 TRBJ1-5 NA TRBV25-1 few CASSEYNQPQHF TGTGCCAGCAGTGAATATAATCAGCCCCAGCATTTT
15 TRBJ2-7 NA TRBV6-1 many CASSPGTLGVYEQYF TGTGCCAGCAGTCCCGGGACCCTGGGGGTCTACGAGCAGTACTTC
13 TRBJ1-1 NA TRBV18 NA CASLASTNTEAFF TGTGCCAGCCTGGCCAGTACCAACACTGAAGCTTTCTTT
18 TRBJ1-1 NA TRBV6-2/TRBV6-3 many CASSYSTYSATMNTEAFF TGTGCCAGCAGTTACTCCACCTACAGCGCCACTATGAACACTGAAGCTTTCTTT
16 TRBJ2-5 TRBD1 TRBV2 many CASSYDLGQVEETQYF TGTGCCAGCAGTTACGACCTGGGACAGGTCGAAGAGACCCAGTACTTC
18 TRBJ2-2 TRBD2 TRBV20-1 NA CSARDLWSAGGNTGELFF TGCAGTGCTAGAGATCTATGGTCGGCGGGAGGTAACACCGGGGAGCTGTTTTTT
14 TRBJ2-7 TRBD1 TRBV19 many CATRPGQGSHEQYF TGTGCCACAAGACCGGGACAGGGTAGCCACGAGCAGTACTTC
16 TRBJ2-7 TRBD1 TRBV7-8 few CASSPRGTGGFYEQYF TGTGCCAGCAGCCCGAGGGGGACAGGGGGCTTTTACGAGCAGTACTTC
16 TRBJ1-3 TRBD1 TRBV6-1 many CASKDRTGDSGNTIYF TGTGCCAGCAAGGACAGGACAGGGGATTCTGGAAACACCATATATTTT
13 TRBJ1-5 NA TRBV19 many CASNAAGNQPQHF TGTGCCAGTAATGCGGCAGGCAATCAGCCCCAGCATTTT
17 TRBJ2-2 NA TRBV4-3 NA CASSQDGVEVGAGELFF TGCGCCAGCAGCCAAGATGGGGTAGAGGTGGGGGCCGGGGAGCTGTTTTTT
13 TRBJ1-1 NA TRBV28 many CASTLWGKTEAFF TGTGCCAGCACCCTATGGGGCAAGACTGAAGCTTTCTTT
12 TRBJ1-1 NA TRBV2 many CASTEGNTEAFF TGTGCCAGCACAGAAGGGAACACTGAAGCTTTCTTT
15 TRBJ2-4 TRBD2 TRBV3-1 many CASSQDSGGANIQYF TGTGCCAGCAGCCAAGATAGCGGGGGGGCTAACATTCAGTACTTC
15 TRBJ2-3 TRBD1 TRBV11-1 NA CASRSPGGGTDTQYF TGTGCCAGCAGATCCCCAGGGGGTGGCACAGATACGCAGTATTTT
14 TRBJ2-7 TRBD1 TRBV11-2 NA CSSSPRGLTYEQYF TGTTCCAGCAGCCCCAGGGGGCTTACCTACGAGCAGTATTTC
15 TRBJ1-2 TRBD1 TRBV19 many CASSFWTGDNYGYTF TGTGCCAGTAGTTTCTGGACAGGGGATAACTATGGCTACACCTTC
15 TRBJ1-1 NA TRBV11-2 many CASSRPQGVRTEAFF TGTGCCAGCAGCCGACCTCAGGGAGTGAGGACTGAAGCTTTCTTT
16 TRBJ1-1 TRBD1 TRBV28 many CASSFPQGHLNTEAFF TGTGCCAGCAGTTTCCCACAGGGGCACTTGAACACTGAAGCTTTCTTT
13 TRBJ1-1 NA TRBV7-2 few CASSFNVFTEAFF TGTGCCAGCAGCTTCAATGTATTCACTGAAGCTTTCTTT
14 TRBJ2-2 NA TRBV6-1 many CASSEGGWAGELFF TGTGCCAGCAGTGAAGGGGGGTGGGCCGGGGAGCTGTTTTTT